These T cell receptor beta chains were read from a single sample in a study of human T cells and chemical hapten exposure. MiXCR, run by TCRdb on the RACE reads, gives a single entry per CDR3 protein. Here the sample spans 250,000 to 300,000 distinct CDR3 sequences, roughly 7.4% being singletons. The specimen comprised whole blood, sampled in connection with sensitization to the hapten diphenylcyclopropenone (DPC). The source is a man younger than 35 with alopecia areata. Some clones in this sample may be carry-over from other donors' samples. CDR3s include the opening cysteine and the closing phenylalanine or tryptophan. A D gene is named only where the DNA matches it firmly. Expanded clones are given a class, and other clones once, few, many or no size at all.

d_call j_call v_call clone_size cdr3_nt cdr3_aa
- TRBJ1-4 TRBV29-1 - TGCAGCGTTACAGGAAGGGGTGAAAAACTGTTTTTT CSVTGRGEKLFF
- TRBJ2-7 TRBV11-2 few TGTGCCAGCAGCTTAGCGGCTTCGGTCGAGCAGTACTTC CASSLAASVEQYF
TRBD1 TRBJ2-2 TRBV27 - TGTGCCAGCAGCCCCGAGACAGGGATGCCCGGGGAGCTGTTTTTT CASSPETGMPGELFF
- TRBJ1-3 TRBV20-1 - TGCAGTGCTAGTGATGCACGGACCCCCTCTGGAAACACCATATATTTT CSASDARTPSGNTIYF
- TRBJ2-3 TRBV7-9 few TGTGCCAGCAGCTTGGGGTCGAGGGATACGCAGTATTTT CASSLGSRDTQYF
TRBD1 TRBJ1-1 TRBV2 once TGTGCCAGCAGGCCTTCCATCCGGGACAGGGGTATCTCCTCTGAAGCTTCCTTT CASRPSIRDRGISSEASF
- TRBJ1-4 TRBV18 - TGTGCCAGCTCACAGAGGGCCAGGGAGGCCTATGAAAAACTGTTTTTT CASSQRAREAYEKLFF
TRBD2 TRBJ2-3 TRBV20-1 many TGCAGTGTTCCGCGGGGGGGCACAGATACGCAGTATTTT CSVPRGGTDTQYF
- TRBJ1-1 TRBV6-2/TRBV6-3 few TGTGCCAGCAGTTACTCGAAGGGTTTCACTGAAGCTTTCTTT CASSYSKGFTEAFF
- TRBJ2-2 TRBV6-2/TRBV6-3 few TGTGCCAGCAGTAGGGGTCTAAGCGGGGAGCTGTTTTTT CASSRGLSGELFF
- TRBJ2-1 TRBV7-8 few TGTGCCAGCAGCCTACGGACAGTCCAACTCCTAAGCTCCTACAATGAGCAGTTCTTC CASSLRTVQLLSSYNEQFF
TRBD2 TRBJ2-5 TRBV11-2 many TGTGCCAGCAGCTTTCTAGCGGGGTTCGAAGAGACCCAGTACTTC CASSFLAGFEETQYF
- TRBJ1-6 TRBV5-4 - TGTGCCAGCAGCTCCCAGGCCGGGAGTTCACCCCTCCACTTT CASSSQAGSSPLHF
TRBD1 TRBJ2-3 TRBV2 - TGTGCCAGCAAAGAGAGCCAGGGGGCAAATACGCAGTATTTT CASKESQGANTQYF
- TRBJ2-3 TRBV6-2/TRBV6-3 few TGTGCCAGCAGTTCGGGACACTCCACAGATACGCAGTATTTT CASSSGHSTDTQYF
- TRBJ2-1 TRBV27 many TGTGCCAGCAGTTTAGGGACGTACGGTCAGCAGTTCTTC CASSLGTYGQQFF
TRBD1 TRBJ2-6 TRBV4-1 many TGCGCCAGCAGCCATGGGACAGGGTTTGAAACGAGCTCTGGGGCCAACGTCCTGACTTTC CASSHGTGFETSSGANVLTF
- TRBJ1-4 TRBV7-8 - TGTGCCAGCAGCTTCTACAGGGCGCCTAATGAAAAACTGTTTTTT CASSFYRAPNEKLFF
- TRBJ2-2 TRBV20-1 - TGCAGTGCTAGGGTCGCAGGCACCGGGGAGCTGTTTTTT CSARVAGTGELFF
TRBD1 TRBJ2-1 TRBV24-1 many TGTGCCACCAGTGACCCACAGGGGGCCAATGAGCAGTTCTTC CATSDPQGANEQFF
- TRBJ1-5 TRBV5-4 few TGTGCCAGCAACTCCAGTCGGCTCAATCAGCCCCAGCATTTT CASNSSRLNQPQHF
- TRBJ1-6 TRBV28 - TGTGCCAGCAGCTCGTACTATCTCAGGCGCCTAACTCCAAATTCACCCCTCCACTTT CASSSYYLRRLTPNSPLHF
- TRBJ2-7 TRBV7-3 few TGTGCCAGCAGCCCCCATTACGAGCAGTACTTC CASSPHYEQYF
TRBD1 TRBJ1-5 TRBV15 many TGTGCCACCGGTCGGGACAGGGCGACTCAGCCCCAGCATTTT CATGRDRATQPQHF
- TRBJ1-2 TRBV5-1 - TGCGCCAGCAGCTTGGCAGGGGATCTCGCTAACTATGGCTACACCTTC CASSLAGDLANYGYTF
- TRBJ2-3 TRBV10-3 many TGTGCCATCAGTGACAGGTACTCCACAGATACGCAGTATTTT CAISDRYSTDTQYF
- TRBJ2-7 TRBV7-9 few TGTGCCAGCAGCTTTACGGGCCTGGGCTCCTACGAGCAGTACTTC CASSFTGLGSYEQYF
- TRBJ2-3 TRBV7-9 few TGTGCCAGCAGTCGACCCCGACCGCGAGATACGCAGTATTTT CASSRPRPRDTQYF
- TRBJ2-3 TRBV5-6 - TGTGCCAGCAGCTTGGTTCCGGATCCCACAGATACGCAGTATTTT CASSLVPDPTDTQYF
- TRBJ2-2 TRBV9 few TGTGCCAGCATAGAAGGCAGCAACACCGGGGAGCTGTTTTTT CASIEGSNTGELFF
TRBD1 TRBJ2-1 TRBV20-1 few TGCAGTGCCCCAGGGGGAAATGAGCAGTTCTTC CSAPGGNEQFF
- TRBJ1-6 TRBV7-3 - TGTGCCAGCAGCTTAAGAGGGGGTTCCTCCTATAATTCACCCCTCCACTTT CASSLRGGSSYNSPLHF
TRBD1 TRBJ2-7 TRBV7-9 - TGTGCCAGCAGCCTCTGGGGACAGGGCACCTACGAGCAGTACTTC CASSLWGQGTYEQYF
- TRBJ2-2 TRBV3-1 - TGTGCCAGCAGCCAAGCTTTTACGGGCGGGTCCGGGGAGCTGTTTTTT CASSQAFTGGSGELFF
- TRBJ2-2 TRBV10-3 - TGTGCCATCAGTGTCTCGGGAAGTATCGCCGGGGAGCTGTTTTTT CAISVSGSIAGELFF
- TRBJ2-1 TRBV29-1 few TGCAGCCCGGGCGGAGGGAATGAGCAGTTCTTC CSPGGGNEQFF
- TRBJ2-1 TRBV20-1 - TGCAGTGCTGGAGGGGGTGGGCTGTCCTACAATGAGCAGTTCTTC CSAGGGGLSYNEQFF
- TRBJ2-1 TRBV7-9 - TGTGCCAGCAGCCTCGAGCCGCCCAGGGACAATGAGCAGTTCTTC CASSLEPPRDNEQFF
TRBD1 TRBJ1-3 TRBV6-5 few TGTGCCAGCAGTTACGCGACAGGGAACTCTGGAAACACCATATATTTT CASSYATGNSGNTIYF
- TRBJ2-6 TRBV10-3 many TGTGCCATGGGGACTGCTCCCTCTGGGGCCAACGTCCTGACTTTC CAMGTAPSGANVLTF
- TRBJ1-5 TRBV7-2 - TGTGCCAGCAGCTTATACCGGGCCGTAGATAGGCCCCAGCATTTT CASSLYRAVDRPQHF
- TRBJ2-5 TRBV24-1 few TGTGCCACCAGTGATTTGGGGGGTGAAGGCCAAGAGACCCAGTACTTC CATSDLGGEGQETQYF
- TRBJ2-1 TRBV12-3/TRBV12-4 - TGTGCCAGCAGTCCTGGGCCGCCCTCCTACAATGAGCAGTTCTTC CASSPGPPSYNEQFF
TRBD1 TRBJ2-1 TRBV6-2/TRBV6-3 few TGTGCCGCAAGGGCGGGGACAGGGTACAATGAGCAGTTCTTC CAARAGTGYNEQFF
TRBD2 TRBJ2-3 TRBV7-2 - TGTGCCAGCAGCTTACGGGGGGGCCCAGATACGCAGTATTTT CASSLRGGPDTQYF
- TRBJ1-2 TRBV11-2 many TGTGCCAGCAGCTTAGATCTGGCAGCTCTCTCCTATGGCTACACCTTC CASSLDLAALSYGYTF
TRBD2 TRBJ2-5 TRBV4-3 - TGCGCCAGCAGCCAAGTGCTAGGGACTAGCGCTCGGGCGGAGACCCAGTACTTC CASSQVLGTSARAETQYF
TRBD1 TRBJ1-4 TRBV7-2 many TGTGCCAGCAGCTTAGTCTCTGGGACAGGGAATGAAAAACTGTTTTTT CASSLVSGTGNEKLFF
TRBD2 TRBJ2-1 TRBV24-1 - TGTGCCACCAGTGATTCAAAGCGGGGGGCAATTAGAGGTGAGCAGTTCTTC CATSDSKRGAIRGEQFF